This passage covers 26 T cell receptor beta chains from one sample sequenced in a study of cytomegalovirus exposure and HLA in healthy donors. The PCR made use of 60 Vbeta and 13 Jbeta primers. Sequenced by immunoSEQ multiplex PCR; TCRdb stores in-frame clones only, minus some. The sample carries over 150,000 clones, approximately 78% recorded once. The source material was PBMCs. These receptors were taken from a woman in her forties or fifties in good health and CMV-seropositive.

The CDR3 DNA reads as TGCGCCAGCAGCCTAAAACAGGGGTACGAGCAGTACTTC. It is translated as CASSLKQGYEQYF. This chain connects TRBV4-1 to TRBJ2-7, with 7 bases fitting TRBD1. Per the germline V gene, CDR1 is MGHRA and CDR2 is YSYEKL. The trim removed 4 bases at V and 4 bases at J, leaving 4 bases unmatched. CDR3 length equals 13 residues.

This clone was detected a few times. In DNA form, the CDR3 reads TGCAGCGTTGGGGGGAGGGGACAGGGGGCCACTGAAGCTTTCTTT. Residues: CSVGGRGQGATEAFF. The rearrangement uses TRBV29-1 and TRBJ1-1, with 12 bases aligning to TRBD1. V shed 4 bases and J 4 bases; nucleotides not matched to a gene: 7. CDR1 and CDR2 from the germline V gene are SQVTM and ANQGSEA. The CDR3 sequence is 15 residues long.

The V gene is TRBV19, the J gene TRBJ1-1, with TRBD1 matching over 7 bases. Germline V gives CDR1 LNHDA, CDR2 SQIVND (reference sequence). The V and J ends lost 6 bases and 0 bases, in that order; junction bases with no gene match: 4. The CDR3 has 14 residues. CDR3 residues: CASRSGTVNTEAFF. In DNA, the CDR3 is TGTGCCAGTAGATCCGGGACAGTGAACACTGAAGCTTTCTTT.

In its sample, this clone was seen a few times. The V gene is TRBV9, the J gene TRBJ1-3, with D uncertain. In germline, CDR1 is SGDLS, CDR2 YYNGEE. Trimming took 3 bases from V and 0 from J, leaving 7 bases between them. The length of the CDR3 is 14 residues. As DNA, the CDR3 is TGTGCCAGCAGCGCCCCCAACTCTGGAAACACCATATATTTT. Encoded protein: CASSAPNSGNTIYF.

The CDR3 sequence: CASSLESSYNEQFF. The CDR3 nucleotides are TGCGCCAGCAGCTTGGAGAGCTCCTACAATGAGCAGTTCTTC. The rearrangement links TRBV5-1 to TRBJ2-1; D not certain. The V gene's germline CDR1 is SGHRS and CDR2 YFSETQ. Deletions cut 0 bases from V and 0 bases from J, with 4 bases between. The CDR3 loop spans 14 amino acids. Full variable domain (remainder filled in from reference TRBV5-1 and TRBJ2-1): KAGVTQTPRYLIKTRGQQVTLSCSPISGHRSVSWYQQTPGQGLQFLFEYFSETQRNKGNFPGRFSGRQFSNSRSEMNVSTLELGDSALYLCASSLESSYNEQFFGPGTRLTVL.

This chain links TRBV13 with TRBJ2-7, with 11 bases lining up with TRBD2. Germline-derived CDR1 and CDR2 are PRHDT and FYEKMQ (reference sequence). The trim removed 3 bases at V and 3 bases at J, leaving 4 bases unmatched. The CDR3 sequence is 15 residues long. CDR3 sequence: CASSFGLAGLYEQYF. The CDR3 DNA reads as TGTGCCAGCAGCTTTGGACTAGCGGGCCTCTACGAGCAGTACTTC.

The chain links TRBV2 to TRBJ2-3, with 12 bases fitting TRBD2. Germline V gives CDR1 SNHLY, CDR2 FYNNEI. The CDR3 is made up of 16 amino acids. The ends lost 10 bases at V and 0 bases at J; junction bases unmatched: 8. CDR3 coding DNA: TGTGCCACGGTTCTACTAGCGGGGGGTAGCACAGATACGCAGTATTTT. Translating gives CATVLLAGGSTDTQYF.

J is TRBJ2-7 and V is TRBV15; D is uncertain. V shed 0 bases and J shed 0 bases, with 9 bases lying between them. The CDR3 has 15 amino acids. Per germline, CDR1 LNHNV and CDR2 YYDKDF (reference sequence). In DNA, the CDR3 is TGTGCCACCAGCAGAGACTACAGAAACTCCTACGAGCAGTACTTC. Protein product: CATSRDYRNSYEQYF.

The chain has TRBV4-1 and TRBJ2-5; 11 bases are shared with TRBD1. Germline loops: CDR1 MGHRA, CDR2 YSYEKL. This CDR3 has 15 amino acids. With V trimmed by 3 bases and J by 4 bases, 4 bases remained unmatched. The CDR3 is CASSQRDRGGETQYF. The CDR3 region has the DNA TGCGCCAGCAGCCAGCGGGACAGGGGGGGAGAGACCCAGTACTTC.

The gene calls are TRBV19 and TRBJ1-2, with 10 nucleotides matching TRBD1. Germline trimming cut 8 bases from V and 8 bases from J; bases unmatched to any gene: 11. Germline CDR1 and CDR2: LNHDA and SQIVND (reference sequence). The CDR3 runs 14 residues. Here the CDR3 reads CASEPGQGKGGYTF. CDR3 coding DNA: TGTGCCAGTGAGCCGGGACAGGGGAAGGGAGGCTACACCTTC. Supplemented by reference TRBV19 and TRBJ1-2, the full variable domain reads DGGITQSPKYLFRKEGQNVTLSCEQNLNHDAMYWYRQDPGQGLRLIYYSQIVNDFQKGDIAEGYSVSREKKESFPLTVTSAQKNPTAFYLCASEPGQGKGGYTFGSGTRLTVV.

V and J are TRBV6-1 and TRBJ1-4; D ambiguous. This CDR3 contains 12 residues. CDR1 MNHNS and CDR2 SASEGT come from the germline V gene. The V and J ends lost 6 bases and 5 bases respectively, with 7 bases between them. The CDR3 loop is CASSERNEKLFF. The CDR3 coding sequence is TGTGCCAGCAGCGAGCGAAATGAAAAACTGTTTTTT.

The chain joins TRBV7-3 to TRBJ2-5; perhaps TRBD1 as D (7 bases). The CDR3 sequence is 14 residues long. The germline CDR1 and CDR2 sequences are SGHTA and FQGTGA. V lost 5 bases, J lost 5 bases, and 15 bases lay in between. CDR3: CASSPQGGLETQYF. DNA for the CDR3: TGTGCCAGCAGCCCCCAGGGGGGCCTGGAGACCCAGTACTTC. Using reference TRBV7-3 and TRBJ2-5 for the parts outside the CDR3, the full variable domain is GAGVSQTPSNKVTEKGKYVELRCDPISGHTALYWYRQSLGQGPEFLIYFQGTGAADDSGLPNDRFFAVRPEGSVSTLKIQRTERGDSAVYLCASSPQGGLETQYFGPGTRLLVL.

Regarding this clone: A much larger clone sits a single nucleotide away, making a read error possible. Other DNA sequences in the sample encode the same CDR3. The chain joins TRBV11-2 to TRBJ2-3; D call uncertain. Germline V gene lookup returns CDR1 SGHAT and CDR2 FQNNGV. V lost 5 bases, J lost 0 bases, and 3 bases lay in between. This CDR3 region has 12 residues. CDR3 sequence (DNA): TGTGCCAGCAGCCCAAGCACAGATACGCAGTATTTT. It is translated as CASSPSTDTQYF. The variable domain in full, with the rest retrieved from reference TRBV11-2 and TRBJ2-3, is EAGVAQSPRYKIIEKRQSVAFWCNPISGHATLYWYQQILGQGPKLLIQFQNNGVVDDSQLPKDRFSAERLKGVDSTLKIQPAKLEDSAVYLCASSPSTDTQYFGPGTRLTVL.

The V and J genes are TRBV10-3 and TRBJ1-5; D unclear. V lost 2 bases, J lost 2 bases, and 10 bases lay in between. CDR1 ENHRY and CDR2 SYGVKD come from the germline V gene. CDR3 size: 15 residues. This CDR3 is CAISEAGSGNQPQHF. CDR3 nucleotides: TGTGCCATCAGTGAGGCGGGGTCGGGCAATCAGCCCCAGCATTTT.

This chain links TRBV5-4 with TRBJ1-2; no clear D. The V end lost 1 base, the J end lost 6 bases, and 13 bases lay between the germline ends. Germline CDR1 SGHNT, CDR2 YYREEE (reference sequence). The CDR3 contains 14 residues. CDR3 region: CASSLIGREDGYTF. CDR3 nucleotides: TGTGCCAGCAGCTTGATTGGGAGGGAGGATGGCTACACCTTC.

The DNA of the CDR3 is TGCGCCAGCGCGACTAGCGGGGGGGGCCAGACCCAGTACTTC. Encoded protein: CASATSGGGQTQYF. This chain uses TRBV5-1 with TRBJ2-5; TRBD2 aligns across 14 bases. The V segment lost 7 bases and the J segment 6 bases; nucleotides outside the gene matches: 5. CDR3 size: 14 residues. CDR1 and CDR2 from the germline V gene are SGHRS and YFSETQ. Filled out from reference TRBV5-1 and TRBJ2-5, the complete variable domain reads KAGVTQTPRYLIKTRGQQVTLSCSPISGHRSVSWYQQTPGQGLQFLFEYFSETQRNKGNFPGRFSGRQFSNSRSEMNVSTLELGDSALYLCASATSGGGQTQYFGPGTRLLVL.

This chain joins TRBV29-1 and TRBJ1-2, with a weak D call TRBD1 (5 bases). Trimming took 3 bases from V and 2 from J, leaving 7 bases between them. CDR3 size: 12 residues. Germline V gene sequence: CDR1 SQVTM, CDR2 ANQGSEA. The CDR3 here is CSVEQGNYGYTF. As DNA, the CDR3 is TGCAGCGTTGAGCAGGGAAACTATGGCTACACCTTC.

V usage is TRBV9 and J usage is TRBJ2-1; 7 bases line up with TRBD1. This CDR3 has 15 amino acids. Germline CDR1 reads SGDLS; CDR2 reads YYNGEE. Trimming at V came to 1 base and at J to 4 bases, leaving 5 bases not matched to a gene. CDR3 DNA: TGTGCCAGCAGCGTAAGTCGACAGGGTTACAATGAGCAGTTCTTC. It translates to CASSVSRQGYNEQFF.

This chain links TRBV27 with TRBJ1-4; TRBD1 might be the D (5 bases). V was shortened by 4 bases and J by 0 bases, with 9 bases between the two germline ends. Germline V lookup: CDR1 MNHEY, CDR2 SMNVEV (reference sequence). The CDR3 contains 15 residues. This chain's CDR3 is CASSSSGATNEKLFF. DNA of the CDR3: TGTGCCAGCAGTTCCTCGGGGGCAACTAATGAAAAACTGTTTTTT.

The V call is TRBV27, the J call TRBJ1-2; 9 positions match TRBD1. This CDR3 region has 14 residues. Germline CDR1 MNHEY, CDR2 SMNVEV (reference sequence). V was clipped by 6 bases and J by 5 bases; unmatched bases: 7. CDR3 sequence: CASSHWGTGYGYTF. The CDR3 bases are TGTGCCAGCAGCCACTGGGGGACAGGGTATGGCTACACCTTC.

This sequence joins TRBV27 and TRBJ1-2; 8 positions match TRBD1. From germline, CDR1 is MNHEY and CDR2 SMNVEV (reference sequence). The CDR3 runs 16 residues. With 6 bases clipped from V and 5 bases from J, the junction kept 14 bases outside the gene matches. The CDR3 nucleotides read TGTGCCAGCAGCTCTGCTGGGGACAGGCAGCTTTATGGCTACACCTTC. This codes for CASSSAGDRQLYGYTF.

The rearrangement uses TRBV11-3 and TRBJ2-1; 9 bases are shared with TRBD1. The V and J ends lost 2 bases and 2 bases, in that order; junction bases with no gene match: 1. CDR1 SGHNT and CDR2 YENEEA come from the germline V gene. This CDR3 has 15 residues. The DNA of the CDR3 is TGTGCCAGCAGCTTAACAGGGGGCCCCTACAATGAGCAGTTCTTC. Translating gives CASSLTGGPYNEQFF.

This chain uses TRBV5-1 with TRBJ2-5, with 7 bases matching TRBD1. Trimming cost V 0 bases and J 5 bases; bases outside gene matches: 10. Germline V gives CDR1 SGHRS, CDR2 YFSETQ. The CDR3 consists of 16 residues. CDR3 coding DNA: TGCGCCAGCAGCTTGGCCCCGGTGACAGGGTTTGAGACCCAGTACTTC. Translating it yields CASSLAPVTGFETQYF.

The chain joins TRBV27 to TRBJ2-2; 7 nucleotides align to TRBD1. Germline V lookup: CDR1 MNHEY, CDR2 SMNVEV (reference sequence). Trimming cost V 6 bases and J 2 bases; bases outside gene matches: 6. This CDR3 spans 15 amino acids. CDR3 bases: TGTGCCAGCAGAGGGGGCCGGTCTAACACCGGGGAGCTGTTTTTT. Amino acids: CASRGGRSNTGELFF.

Comment on this clone: A junction boundary mismatches the germline segment, possibly from a read error. The V call is TRBV23-1, the J call TRBJ2-1, with 8 bases matching TRBD1. TRBV23-1 is flagged as an ORF with uncertain function. CDR3 size: 14 residues. CDR3 sequence: CANEPGQAALKGVF. DNA for the CDR3: TGCGCCAACGAGCCGGGACAGGCCGCCCTAAAGGGGGTCTTC.

This clone was seen a single time. The rearrangement links TRBV28 to TRBJ2-3; unclear D gene. Germline values: CDR1 MDHEN, CDR2 SYDVKM. The CDR3 has 10 amino acids. The V end was cut by 6 bases, the J end by 6 bases, with 4 bases between. The CDR3 nucleotides are TGTGCCAGCAGACGGGATACGCAGTATTTT. Residues: CASRRDTQYF.